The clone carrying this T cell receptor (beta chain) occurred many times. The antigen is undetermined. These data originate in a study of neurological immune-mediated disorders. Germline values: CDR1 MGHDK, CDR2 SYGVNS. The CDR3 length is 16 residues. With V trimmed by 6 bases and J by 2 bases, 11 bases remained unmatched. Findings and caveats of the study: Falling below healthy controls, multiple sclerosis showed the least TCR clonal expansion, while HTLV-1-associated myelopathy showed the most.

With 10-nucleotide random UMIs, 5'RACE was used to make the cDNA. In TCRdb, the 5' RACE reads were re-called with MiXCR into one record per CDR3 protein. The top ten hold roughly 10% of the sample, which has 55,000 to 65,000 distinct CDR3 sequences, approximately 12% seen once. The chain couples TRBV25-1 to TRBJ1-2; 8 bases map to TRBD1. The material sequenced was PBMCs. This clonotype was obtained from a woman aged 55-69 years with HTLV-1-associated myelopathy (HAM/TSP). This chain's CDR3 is CASSSGSGGGNYGYTF. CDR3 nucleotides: TGTGCCAGCAGCTCGGGGTCAGGGGGCGGGAACTATGGCTACACCTTC.